This entry is about one TCR beta chain. Its antigen is as yet unknown. Using immunoSEQ multiplex PCR, the repertoire was profiled, and TCRdb retains in-frame clones only, with some absent. The table records around 2.1 million clones, more than 85% of them present only once. This entry comes from a study of shared clonotypes between healthy human individuals. Study as a whole: Aged between 18 and 49, the donors were a couple of women and three men.

Germline loops: CDR1 LNHDA, CDR2 SQIVND (reference sequence). This CDR3 is 15 amino acids long. V was clipped by 7 bases and J by 4 bases, with 19 bases between them. Study-level points and caveats: Clonotypes that were shared across a few donors made up approximately 5% of naive CD4 clonotypes.

Naive CD8 cells lacked CD45RO and underwent positive selection for CCR7, leaving out terminally differentiated effector memory CD45RA+ cells. Healthy adults negative for HIV, lacking recent acute infections or vaccinations, served as donors. The TCR was taken from a man aged 18 to 30 in good health. Some clones in this sample may be carry-over from other donors' samples. This chain joins TRBV19 and TRBJ1-1, with a weak D call TRBD1 (5 bases). Sequenced input: naive CD8+ T cells from PBMCs. CDR3: CASTLIGAPSTEAFF. The CDR3, as DNA: TGTGCCAGTACCCTCATCGGGGCGCCGAGCACTGAAGCTTTCTTT.